These T cell receptor beta chains were read from a single sample in a study of cytomegalovirus exposure and HLA in healthy donors. TCRdb's table, derived via immunoSEQ multiplex PCR, lists solely in-frame clones and lacks some. The sample comprises over 100,000 clones, about 9.2% of which are singletons, and 6% to 7.5% rests with the top ten. Sequenced material: PBMCs. These receptors were collected from a middle-aged woman in good health and CMV-seropositive. CDR3s include the opening cysteine and the closing phenylalanine or tryptophan. The D gene is left open where the match is weak. Size is omitted from some rows. Given values are once, few, many or a class for expanded clones.

j_call | d_call | v_call | clone_size | cdr3_aa | cdr3_nt
TRBJ2-7 | . | TRBV5-6 | . | CASSRGLNSYEQYF | TGTGCCAGCAGTCGGGGACTCAACTCCTACGAGCAGTACTTC
TRBJ2-5 | . | TRBV5-4 | . | CASSLVGGLETQYF | TGTGCCAGCAGCTTGGTTGGGGGCTTGGAGACCCAGTACTTC
TRBJ2-1 | . | TRBV5-1 | few | CASSLMNGNNEQFF | TGCGCCAGCAGCTTGATGAACGGTAACAATGAGCAGTTCTTC
TRBJ1-5 | . | TRBV4-3 | few | CASSQTAYSNQPQHF | TGCGCCAGCAGCCAAACAGCATATAGCAATCAGCCCCAGCATTTT
TRBJ1-1 | . | TRBV9 | few | CASSVAAGPNTEAFF | TGTGCCAGCAGCGTAGCAGCAGGGCCGAACACTGAAGCTTTCTTT
TRBJ2-3 | TRBD1 | TRBV15 | few | CATSGYRGSTDTQYF | TGTGCCACCAGCGGTTACAGGGGGAGCACAGATACGCAGTATTTT
TRBJ2-5 | . | TRBV7-2 | . | CASSLGVLAGETQYF | TGTGCCAGCAGCTTAGGTGTTTTGGCGGGGGAGACCCAGTACTTC
TRBJ2-2 | . | TRBV15 | . | CATSLIPGELFF | TGTGCCACCAGTTTAATTCCCGGGGAGCTGTTTTTT
TRBJ1-1 | . | TRBV2 | . | CASRGQGGTEAFF | TGTGCCAGCAGGGGCCAGGGAGGAACTGAAGCTTTCTTT
TRBJ1-2 | . | TRBV4-3 | few | CASSQDPGGNYGYTF | TGCGCCAGCAGCCAAGACCCGGGGGGCAACTATGGCTACACCTTC
TRBJ1-6 | . | TRBV6-5 | . | CASKSTGSYNSPLHF | TGTGCCAGCAAGTCAACAGGGAGCTATAATTCACCCCTCCACTTT
TRBJ1-1 | . | TRBV10-3 | . | CAIRRTGTNDEAFF | TGTGCCATCAGGAGAACCGGGACAAATGATGAAGCTTTCTTT
TRBJ2-7 | . | TRBV2 | . | CASSIEGPGNYEQYF | TGTGCCAGCAGCATAGAAGGCCCGGGAAACTACGAGCAGTACTTC
TRBJ1-4 | . | TRBV6-6 | . | CASGAANEKLFF | TGTGCCAGCGGGGCAGCAAATGAAAAACTGTTTTTT
TRBJ2-5 | TRBD2 | TRBV10-2 | . | CASSAQRLAGQETQYF | TGCGCCAGCAGTGCACAAAGACTAGCGGGGCAAGAGACCCAGTACTTC
TRBJ2-2 | . | TRBV5-1 | . | CASSLAGTGELFF | TGCGCCAGCAGCTTGGCGGGCACCGGGGAGCTGTTTTTT
TRBJ1-2 | . | TRBV9 | few | CASSVGSQGYGYTF | TGTGCCAGCAGCGTAGGGTCCCAGGGCTATGGCTACACCTTC
TRBJ2-1 | . | TRBV18 | . | CASSLRSSSYNEQFF | TGTGCCAGCTCCCTAAGATCTAGCTCCTACAATGAGCAGTTCTTC
TRBJ2-5 | TRBD2 | TRBV7-6 | few | CASSGASGTRLEETQYF | TGTGCCAGCAGCGGGGCTAGCGGGACAAGGCTGGAAGAGACCCAGTACTTC
TRBJ2-7 | . | TRBV2 | few | CASRSRGSYEQYF | TGTGCCAGCCGTTCCAGGGGATCCTACGAGCAGTACTTC
TRBJ1-4 | TRBD1 | TRBV19 | few | CASSYRGPEEKLFF | TGTGCCAGTAGCTACAGGGGGCCGGAAGAAAAACTGTTTTTT
TRBJ2-2 | TRBD1 | TRBV10-3 | few | CAISEWDSTTPELFF | TGTGCCATCAGTGAGTGGGACAGTACCACACCGGAGCTGTTTTTT
TRBJ1-1 | . | TRBV5-4 | . | CASSPPPGQSNTEAFF | TGTGCCAGCAGCCCTCCACCAGGCCAGTCGAACACTGAAGCTTTCTTT
TRBJ1-3 | . | TRBV2 | . | CASRTSGGSSGNTIYF | TGTGCCAGCAGGACCTCCGGAGGGAGCTCTGGAAACACCATATATTTT
TRBJ1-3 | TRBD1 | TRBV9 | few | CASSVGQGGGGNTIYF | TGTGCCAGCAGCGTAGGACAGGGGGGAGGCGGAAACACCATATATTTT
TRBJ2-3 | TRBD2 | TRBV10-3 | . | CASGGGTDTQYF | TGTGCCAGCGGGGGAGGAACAGATACGCAGTATTTT
TRBJ1-1 | . | TRBV2 | few | CASSEAIQSRRLTEAFF | TGTGCCAGCAGTGAAGCTATCCAGAGCCGCAGACTAACTGAAGCTTTCTTT
TRBJ1-6 | . | TRBV4-3 | . | CASSQDRGGALHF | TGCGCCAGCAGCCAAGATCGGGGAGGGGCCCTCCACTTT
TRBJ1-1 | . | TRBV7-8 | . | CASSSVQNMNTEAFF | TGTGCCAGCAGCTCCGTACAGAACATGAACACTGAAGCTTTCTTT
TRBJ1-1 | . | TRBV5-6 | few | CASSLFTLNTEAFF | TGTGCCAGCAGCTTGTTCACATTGAACACTGAAGCTTTCTTT
TRBJ1-2 | . | TRBV25-1 | . | CASSESDSYGYTF | TGTGCCAGCAGTGAATCCGACAGCTATGGCTACACCTTC
TRBJ1-5 | TRBD1 | TRBV5-6 | few | CASSFGQGIQPQHF | TGTGCCAGCAGCTTTGGACAGGGGATTCAGCCCCAGCATTTT
TRBJ2-5 | . | TRBV5-1 | . | CASSPHGIGETQYF | TGCGCCAGCAGCCCCCACGGGATAGGAGAGACCCAGTACTTC
TRBJ1-1 | TRBD1 | TRBV6-5 | few | CASSRTGPNTEAFF | TGTGCCAGCAGTAGGACAGGCCCGAACACTGAAGCTTTCTTT
TRBJ2-2 | . | TRBV5-1 | . | CASSLGRRGTGELFF | TGCGCCAGCAGCTTGGGACGGCGCGGCACCGGGGAGCTGTTTTTT
TRBJ1-2 | TRBD1 | TRBV5-1 | . | CASSVGQADNYGYTF | TGCGCCAGCAGCGTGGGACAGGCCGACAACTATGGCTACACCTTC
TRBJ2-5 | . | TRBV2 | few | CASSEGANRQETQYF | TGTGCCAGCAGCGAAGGGGCGAACAGACAAGAGACCCAGTACTTC
TRBJ1-1 | . | TRBV21-1 | few | CASSKGMKEGAHTEAFF | TGTGCCAGCAGCAAAGGGATGAAGGAGGGGGCACACACTGAAGCTTTCTTT
TRBJ2-7 | . | TRBV10-2 | . | CASTGGDYEQYF | TGCGCCAGCACAGGAGGGGACTACGAGCAGTACTTC
TRBJ1-4 | . | TRBV5-4 | . | CASSLGGSRSSEKLFF | TGTGCCAGCAGCTTAGGCGGGAGCAGGAGTAGCGAAAAACTGTTTTTT
TRBJ2-5 | TRBD1 | TRBV29-1 | . | CSVEEGRGRAETQYF | TGCAGCGTTGAAGAGGGCAGGGGGCGAGCAGAGACCCAGTACTTC
TRBJ2-7 | . | TRBV20-1 | . | CSALDSPEQYF | TGCAGTGCTCTTGACAGCCCCGAGCAGTACTTC
TRBJ2-7 | TRBD2 | TRBV2 | few | CASSEGGRVPYF | TGTGCCAGCAGTGAAGGGGGGAGGGTTCCATACTTC
TRBJ1-5 | TRBD1 | TRBV4-1 | . | CASSQVGTDSNQPQHF | TGCGCCAGCAGCCAAGTAGGGACAGATAGCAATCAGCCCCAGCATTTT
TRBJ1-1 | . | TRBV19 | few | CASSRRDSMNTEAFF | TGTGCCAGTAGTAGGAGAGACAGCATGAACACTGAAGCTTTCTTT
TRBJ1-1 | . | TRBV6-5 | . | CASSTSRRENTEAFF | TGTGCCAGCAGTACCAGTCGGAGGGAGAACACTGAAGCTTTCTTT
TRBJ2-1 | . | TRBV9 | few | CASSARDFTYNEQFF | TGTGCCAGCAGCGCCCGGGACTTCACTTACAATGAGCAGTTCTTC
TRBJ2-7 | TRBD1 | TRBV5-6 | . | CASSWGDRLSSYEQYF | TGTGCCAGCAGCTGGGGGGACAGGCTAAGCTCCTACGAGCAGTACTTC
TRBJ1-1 | . | TRBV11-2 | few | CASSSGVNTEAFF | TGTGCCAGCAGCTCCGGGGTGAACACTGAAGCTTTCTTT
TRBJ2-2 | TRBD1 | TRBV7-6 | . | CASSATGVTGELFF | TGTGCCAGCAGCGCGACAGGGGTCACCGGGGAGCTGTTTTTT
TRBJ2-2 | TRBD2 | TRBV7-2 | few | CASSQVRRGVMTGELFF | TGTGCCAGCAGCCAGGTTCGGCGGGGGGTGATGACCGGGGAGCTGTTTTTT
TRBJ1-2 | TRBD1 | TRBV5-5 | . | CASSLLQGGGYTF | TGTGCCAGCAGCTTGTTACAGGGGGGAGGCTACACCTTC